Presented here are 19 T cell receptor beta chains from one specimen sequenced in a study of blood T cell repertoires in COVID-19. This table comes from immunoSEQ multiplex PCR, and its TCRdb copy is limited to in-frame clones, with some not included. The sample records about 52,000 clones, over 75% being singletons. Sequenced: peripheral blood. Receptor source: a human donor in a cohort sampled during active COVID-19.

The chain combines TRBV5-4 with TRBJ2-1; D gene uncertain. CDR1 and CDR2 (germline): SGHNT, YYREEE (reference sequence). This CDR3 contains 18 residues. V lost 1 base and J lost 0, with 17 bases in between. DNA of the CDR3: TGTGCCAGCAGCTTGTACTTCGACGGTAGGAGCTCCTACAATGAGCAGTTCTTC. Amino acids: CASSLYFDGRSSYNEQFF. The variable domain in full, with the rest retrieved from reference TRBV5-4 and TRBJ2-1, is ETGVTQSPTHLIKTRGQQVTLRCSSQSGHNTVSWYQQALGQGPQFIFQYYREEENGRGNFPPRFSGLQFPNYSSELNVNALELDDSALYLCASSLYFDGRSSYNEQFFGPGTRLTVL.

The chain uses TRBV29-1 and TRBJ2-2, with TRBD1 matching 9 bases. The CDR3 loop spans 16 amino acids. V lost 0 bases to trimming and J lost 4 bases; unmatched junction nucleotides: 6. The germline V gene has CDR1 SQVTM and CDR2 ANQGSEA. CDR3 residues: CSVEDPGQGGTGELFF. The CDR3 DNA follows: TGCAGCGTTGAAGATCCGGGACAGGGAGGCACCGGGGAGCTGTTTTTT.

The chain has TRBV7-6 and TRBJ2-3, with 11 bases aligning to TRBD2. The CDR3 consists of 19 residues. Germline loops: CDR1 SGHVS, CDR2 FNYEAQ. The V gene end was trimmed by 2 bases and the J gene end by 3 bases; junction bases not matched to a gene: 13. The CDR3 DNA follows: TGTGCCAGCAGCTTATCACACACCCTACTAGCGGGAGATACAGATACGCAGTATTTT. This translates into CASSLSHTLLAGDTDTQYF.

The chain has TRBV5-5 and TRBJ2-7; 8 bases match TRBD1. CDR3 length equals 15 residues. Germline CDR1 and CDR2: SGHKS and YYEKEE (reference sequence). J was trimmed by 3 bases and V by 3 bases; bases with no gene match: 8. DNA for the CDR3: TGTGCCAGCAGCTCCCTGACAGGGGCAGGCTACGAGCAGTACTTC. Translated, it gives CASSSLTGAGYEQYF. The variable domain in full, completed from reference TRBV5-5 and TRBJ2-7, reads DAGVTQSPTHLIKTRGQQVTLRCSPISGHKSVSWYQQVLGQGPQFIFQYYEKEERGRGNFPDRFSARQFPNYSSELNVNALLLGDSALYLCASSSLTGAGYEQYFGPGTRLTVT.

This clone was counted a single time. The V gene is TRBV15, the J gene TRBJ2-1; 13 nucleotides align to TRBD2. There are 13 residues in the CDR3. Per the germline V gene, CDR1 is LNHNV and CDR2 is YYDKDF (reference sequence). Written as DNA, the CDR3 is TGTGCTGTTACGGGACTAGCGGGGAATGAGCAGTTCTTC. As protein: CAVTGLAGNEQFF.

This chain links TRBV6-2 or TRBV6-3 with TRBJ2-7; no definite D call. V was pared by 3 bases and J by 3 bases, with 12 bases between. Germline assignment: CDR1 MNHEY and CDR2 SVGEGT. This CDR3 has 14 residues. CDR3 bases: TGTGCCAGCAGTTATTTAGTCCCCCTCTACGAGCAGTACTTC. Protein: CASSYLVPLYEQYF.

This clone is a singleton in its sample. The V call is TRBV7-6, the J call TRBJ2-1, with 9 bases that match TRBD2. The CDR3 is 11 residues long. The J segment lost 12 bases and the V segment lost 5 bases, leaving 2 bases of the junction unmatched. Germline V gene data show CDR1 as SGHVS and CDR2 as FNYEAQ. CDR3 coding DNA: TGTGCCAGCAGCGAGGGACTAGCGCAGTTCTTC. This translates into CASSEGLAQFF. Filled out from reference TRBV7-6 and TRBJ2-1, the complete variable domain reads GAGVSQSPRYKVTKRGQDVALRCDPISGHVSLYWYRQALGQGPEFLTYFNYEAQQDKSGLPNDRFSAERPEGSISTLTIQRTEQRDSAMYRCASSEGLAQFFGPGTRLTVL.

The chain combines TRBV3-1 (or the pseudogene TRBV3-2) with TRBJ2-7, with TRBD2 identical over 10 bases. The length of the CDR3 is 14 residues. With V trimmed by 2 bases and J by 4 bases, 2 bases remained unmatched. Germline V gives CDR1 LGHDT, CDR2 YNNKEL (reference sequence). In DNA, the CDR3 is TGTGCCAGCAGCCAACTAGCGGGAGTTTACGAGCAGTACTTC. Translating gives CASSQLAGVYEQYF.

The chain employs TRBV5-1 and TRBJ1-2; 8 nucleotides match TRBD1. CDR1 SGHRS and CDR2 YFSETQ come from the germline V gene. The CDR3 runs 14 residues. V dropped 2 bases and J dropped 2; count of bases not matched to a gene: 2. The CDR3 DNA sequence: TGCGCCAGCAGCTTCGGGACAGGCAACTATGGCTACACCTTC. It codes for CASSFGTGNYGYTF.

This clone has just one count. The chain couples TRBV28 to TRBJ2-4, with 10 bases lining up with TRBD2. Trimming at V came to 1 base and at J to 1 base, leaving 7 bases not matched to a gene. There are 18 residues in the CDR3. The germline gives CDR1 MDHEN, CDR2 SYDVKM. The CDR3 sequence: CASSLSSGRAWAKNIQYF. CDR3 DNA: TGTGCCAGCAGTTTATCCAGCGGGAGGGCCTGGGCCAAAAACATTCAGTACTTC.

CDR3 nucleotides: TGCGCCAGCAGCCAAGAGGGGACAGGGTTCAATGAGCAGTTCTTC. Its translation: CASSQEGTGFNEQFF. The gene calls are TRBV4-1 and TRBJ2-1; 9 bases align to TRBD1. CDR1 is MGHRA and CDR2 is YSYEKL in the germline V gene. The junction had 3 bases not matched to a gene; V was cut back by 0 bases and J by 6 bases. This CDR3 spans 15 amino acids.

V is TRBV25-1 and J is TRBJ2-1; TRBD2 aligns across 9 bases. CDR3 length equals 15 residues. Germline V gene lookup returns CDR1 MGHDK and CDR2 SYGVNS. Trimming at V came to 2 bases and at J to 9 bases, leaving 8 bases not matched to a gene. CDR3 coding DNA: TGTGCCAGCAGTGAAACCAGGACTAGCGCTGGTGAGCAGTTCTTC. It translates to CASSETRTSAGEQFF. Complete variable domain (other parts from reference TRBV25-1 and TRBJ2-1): EADIYQTPRYLVIGTGKKITLECSQTMGHDKMYWYQQDPGMELHLIHYSYGVNSTEKGDLSSESTVSRIRTEHFPLTLESARPSHTSQYLCASSETRTSAGEQFFGPGTRLTVL.

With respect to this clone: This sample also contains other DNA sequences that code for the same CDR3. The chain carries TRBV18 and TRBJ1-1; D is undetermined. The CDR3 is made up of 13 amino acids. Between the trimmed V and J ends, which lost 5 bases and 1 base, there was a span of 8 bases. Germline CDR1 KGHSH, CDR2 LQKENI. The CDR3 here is CASSRAGNTEAFF. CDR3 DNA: TGTGCCAGCTCAAGAGCGGGGAACACTGAAGCTTTCTTT.

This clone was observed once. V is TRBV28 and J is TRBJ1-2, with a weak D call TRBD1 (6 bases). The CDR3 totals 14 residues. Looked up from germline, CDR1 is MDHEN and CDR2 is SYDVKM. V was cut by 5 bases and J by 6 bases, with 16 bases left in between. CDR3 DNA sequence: TGTGCCAGCAGTGAGGGGGGGGCGCGGGATGGCTACACCTTC. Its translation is CASSEGGARDGYTF.

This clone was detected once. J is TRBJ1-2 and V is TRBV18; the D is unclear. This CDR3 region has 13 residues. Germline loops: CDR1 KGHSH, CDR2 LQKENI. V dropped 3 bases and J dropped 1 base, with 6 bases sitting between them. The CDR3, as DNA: TGTGCCAGCTCACCGCCGGGTAACTATGGCTACACCTTC. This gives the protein CASSPPGNYGYTF.

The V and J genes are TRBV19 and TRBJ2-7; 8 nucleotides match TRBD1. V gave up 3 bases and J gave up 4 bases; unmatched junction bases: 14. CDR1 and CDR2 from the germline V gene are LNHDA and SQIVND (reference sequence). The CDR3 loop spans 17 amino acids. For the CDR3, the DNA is TGTGCCAGTAGTATGCTGGCAGGGGGCGACTATTTATACGAGCAGTACTTC. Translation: CASSMLAGGDYLYEQYF.

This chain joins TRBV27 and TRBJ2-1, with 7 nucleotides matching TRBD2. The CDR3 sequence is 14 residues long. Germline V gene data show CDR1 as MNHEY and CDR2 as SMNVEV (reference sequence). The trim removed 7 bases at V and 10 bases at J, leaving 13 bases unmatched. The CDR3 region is CASNLNGGIDEQFF. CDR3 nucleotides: TGTGCCAGCAACCTCAACGGGGGGATCGACGAGCAGTTCTTC.

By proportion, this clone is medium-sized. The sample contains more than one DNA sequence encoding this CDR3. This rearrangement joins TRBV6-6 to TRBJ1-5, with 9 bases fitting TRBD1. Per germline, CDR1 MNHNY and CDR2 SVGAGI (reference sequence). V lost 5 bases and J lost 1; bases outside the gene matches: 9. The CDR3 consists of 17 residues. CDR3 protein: CASSLPGQGTSNQPQHF. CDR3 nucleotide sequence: TGTGCCAGCAGTCTGCCGGGACAGGGAACCAGCAATCAGCCCCAGCATTTT.

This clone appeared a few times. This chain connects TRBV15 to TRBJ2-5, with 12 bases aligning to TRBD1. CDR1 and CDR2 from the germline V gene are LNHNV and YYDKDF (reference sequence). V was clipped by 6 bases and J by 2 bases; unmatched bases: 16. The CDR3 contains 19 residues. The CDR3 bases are TGTGCCACCAGTAGGGACAGGGGGCAACTGGAGGCCAGACAAGAGACCCAGTACTTC. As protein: CATSRDRGQLEARQETQYF.